Listed below are T cell receptor beta chains from one sample, sequenced in a study of control samples from healthy donors and cancer patients. Sequencing used immunoSEQ multiplex PCR; TCRdb keeps in-frame clones, though not all of them. The top ten hold roughly 13% of the sample, which has approximately 100,000 clones, around 88% seen once. Sequencing was performed on blood. All receptors derive from a man aged 25-45 years in good health. Both conserved end residues are part of each CDR3. Fields, in order: clone size, J gene, D gene, V gene, CDR3 DNA, CDR3 protein. A D gene is named only where the DNA matches it firmly. Clone size is stated in some rows and not others, as once, few, many or a class when expanded.

clone_size: .; j_call: TRBJ2-7; d_call: .; v_call: TRBV10-2; cdr3_nt: TGCGCCAGCACAGAGACTCTCACGAAGGGGAACGAGCAGTACTTC; cdr3_aa: CASTETLTKGNEQYF
clone_size: .; j_call: TRBJ2-7; d_call: TRBD1; v_call: TRBV7-6; cdr3_nt: TGTGCCAGCAGCTTAGGCCCGGGACAGGGGGCTTACGAGCAGTACTTC; cdr3_aa: CASSLGPGQGAYEQYF
clone_size: .; j_call: TRBJ2-7; d_call: TRBD1; v_call: TRBV5-4; cdr3_nt: TGTGCCAGCAGCGTAAACAGGGGCCCTTTCGTCGAGCAGTACTTC; cdr3_aa: CASSVNRGPFVEQYF
clone_size: .; j_call: TRBJ2-6; d_call: .; v_call: TRBV3-1/TRBV3-2; cdr3_nt: TGTGCCAGCAGCCAAGTAACAGCCTACTCTGGGGCCAACGTCCTGACTTTC; cdr3_aa: CASSQVTAYSGANVLTF
clone_size: once; j_call: TRBJ2-5; d_call: .; v_call: TRBV5-1; cdr3_nt: TGCGCCAGCAGCTTGGTCGGGGAGTCCCAAGAGACCCAGTACTTC; cdr3_aa: CASSLVGESQETQYF
clone_size: .; j_call: TRBJ2-1; d_call: .; v_call: TRBV11-2; cdr3_nt: TGTGCCAGCAGACCACCGGGACCGATCAATGAGCAGTTCTTC; cdr3_aa: CASRPPGPINEQFF
clone_size: .; j_call: TRBJ1-3; d_call: .; v_call: TRBV19; cdr3_nt: TGTGCCAGTACCTCGCGAGGAAACACCATATATTTT; cdr3_aa: CASTSRGNTIYF
clone_size: .; j_call: TRBJ2-1; d_call: TRBD2; v_call: TRBV5-1; cdr3_nt: TGCGCCAGCAGCCTCCCCGGACTAGCGGGGGGTTACAATGAGCAGTTCTTC; cdr3_aa: CASSLPGLAGGYNEQFF
clone_size: .; j_call: TRBJ1-1; d_call: TRBD1; v_call: TRBV6-1; cdr3_nt: TGTGCCAGCAGTCAAGCCGGGACAGGGGCTGAAGCTTTCTTT; cdr3_aa: CASSQAGTGAEAFF
clone_size: .; j_call: TRBJ1-2; d_call: .; v_call: TRBV19; cdr3_nt: TGTGCCAGTCATGGAGCAAAGGGTCCCTATGGCTACACCTTC; cdr3_aa: CASHGAKGPYGYTF
clone_size: .; j_call: TRBJ2-7; d_call: .; v_call: TRBV15; cdr3_nt: TGTGCCACCAGCAGAGGCGGCTACGAGCAGTACTTC; cdr3_aa: CATSRGGYEQYF
clone_size: .; j_call: TRBJ2-1; d_call: .; v_call: TRBV2; cdr3_nt: TGTGCCAGCAGTGTCGGCAGGGGATTCTACAATGAGCAGTTCTTC; cdr3_aa: CASSVGRGFYNEQFF
clone_size: .; j_call: TRBJ1-5; d_call: .; v_call: TRBV6-2/TRBV6-3; cdr3_nt: TGTGCCAGCAGTCATTCAGGGAGCAATCAGCCCCAGCATTTT; cdr3_aa: CASSHSGSNQPQHF
clone_size: .; j_call: TRBJ1-3; d_call: .; v_call: TRBV5-1; cdr3_nt: TGCGCCAGCAGCTTCAATGCGCCTTGGGGAAACACCATATATTTT; cdr3_aa: CASSFNAPWGNTIYF
clone_size: .; j_call: TRBJ2-7; d_call: TRBD2; v_call: TRBV29-1; cdr3_nt: TGCAGCGTCCGGGGACTAGCGGAGTACGAGCAGTACTTC; cdr3_aa: CSVRGLAEYEQYF
clone_size: .; j_call: TRBJ1-2; d_call: TRBD1; v_call: TRBV5-6; cdr3_nt: TGTGCCAGCGGGAATATGGGACAGGCCTTTCTAGGCGGCTACACCTTC; cdr3_aa: CASGNMGQAFLGGYTF
clone_size: .; j_call: TRBJ1-1; d_call: .; v_call: TRBV6-1; cdr3_nt: TGTGCCAGCAGTGAAGATCTATGGGCATTGGTGAACACTGAAGCTTTCTTT; cdr3_aa: CASSEDLWALVNTEAFF
clone_size: .; j_call: TRBJ1-3; d_call: .; v_call: TRBV5-5; cdr3_nt: TGTGCCAGCAGTTTTAGGCTAGGGGCTGGAAACACCATATATTTT; cdr3_aa: CASSFRLGAGNTIYF
clone_size: .; j_call: TRBJ1-1; d_call: TRBD1; v_call: TRBV3-1/TRBV3-2; cdr3_nt: TGTGCCAGCAGCCAATGGGACAGGGTGGGCACTGAAGCTTTCTTT; cdr3_aa: CASSQWDRVGTEAFF
clone_size: few; j_call: TRBJ2-1; d_call: TRBD2; v_call: TRBV19; cdr3_nt: TGTGCCAGTAGTCCTCTAGCGGGAGGCCTCTACAATGAGCAGTTCTTC; cdr3_aa: CASSPLAGGLYNEQFF
clone_size: .; j_call: TRBJ2-7; d_call: .; v_call: TRBV28; cdr3_nt: TGTGCCAGCAGCCGGGGGCAGCCCTACGAGCAGTACTTC; cdr3_aa: CASSRGQPYEQYF
clone_size: once; j_call: TRBJ2-1; d_call: TRBD1; v_call: TRBV29-1; cdr3_nt: TGCAGCGTGGAGGACAGGTTTAGCTCCTACAATGAGCAGTTCTTC; cdr3_aa: CSVEDRFSSYNEQFF